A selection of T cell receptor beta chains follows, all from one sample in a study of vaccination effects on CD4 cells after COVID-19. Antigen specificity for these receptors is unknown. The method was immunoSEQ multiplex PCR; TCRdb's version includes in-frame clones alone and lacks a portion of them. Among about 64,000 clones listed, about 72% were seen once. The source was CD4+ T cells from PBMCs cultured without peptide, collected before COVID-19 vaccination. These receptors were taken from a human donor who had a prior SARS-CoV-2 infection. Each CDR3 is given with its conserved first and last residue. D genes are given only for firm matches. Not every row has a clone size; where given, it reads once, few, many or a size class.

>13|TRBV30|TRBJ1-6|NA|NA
CAWGDTVASPLHF
TGTGCCTGGGGGGACACGGTGGCTTCACCCCTCCACTTT
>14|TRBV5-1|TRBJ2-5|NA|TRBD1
CASSYGQGRETQYF
TGCGCCAGCAGCTACGGACAGGGACGAGAGACCCAGTACTTC
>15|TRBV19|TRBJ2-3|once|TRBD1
CASRENRGTRDTQYF
TGTGCCAGTAGAGAAAACAGGGGGACCAGGGATACGCAGTATTTT
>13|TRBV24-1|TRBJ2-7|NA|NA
CATSRGDRYEQYF
TGTGCCACCAGTCGGGGAGACAGGTACGAGCAGTACTTC
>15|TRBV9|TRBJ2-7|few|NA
CASSPRDGKTYEQYF
TGTGCCAGCAGCCCCCGGGACGGGAAAACCTACGAGCAGTACTTC
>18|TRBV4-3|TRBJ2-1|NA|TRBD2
CASSQVTSGRGAYNEQFF
TGCGCCAGCAGCCAAGTTACTAGCGGGAGAGGGGCCTACAATGAGCAGTTCTTC
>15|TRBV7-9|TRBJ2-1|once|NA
CASIKRGSSYNEQFF
TGTGCCAGCATAAAAAGAGGGAGCTCCTACAATGAGCAGTTCTTC
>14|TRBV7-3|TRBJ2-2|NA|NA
CASSLQPGSRELFF
TGTGCCAGCAGCTTACAGCCAGGGTCGAGGGAGCTGTTTTTT
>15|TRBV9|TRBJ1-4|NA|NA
CASSMRGGRGEKLFF
TGTGCCAGCAGCATGAGGGGCGGAAGGGGGGAAAAACTGTTTTTT
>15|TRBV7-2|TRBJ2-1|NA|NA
CASSFNGNSYNEQFF
TGTGCCAGCAGCTTTAACGGAAACTCCTACAATGAGCAGTTCTTC
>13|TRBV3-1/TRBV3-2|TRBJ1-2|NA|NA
CASSGDRTYGYTF
TGTGCCAGCAGCGGAGACAGGACTTATGGCTACACCTTC
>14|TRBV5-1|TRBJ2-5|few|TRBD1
CASSHGTDQETQYF
TGCGCCAGCAGCCACGGGACAGACCAAGAGACCCAGTACTTC
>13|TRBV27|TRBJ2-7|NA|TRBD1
CASSLRGRYEQYF
TGTGCCAGCAGTTTAAGGGGGCGGTACGAGCAGTACTTC
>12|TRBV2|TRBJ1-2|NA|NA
CASSARGYGYTF
TGTGCCAGCAGTGCCAGGGGCTATGGCTACACCTTC
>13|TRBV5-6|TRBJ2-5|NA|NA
CASSFGGKETQYF
TGTGCCAGCAGCTTTGGGGGGAAAGAGACCCAGTACTTC
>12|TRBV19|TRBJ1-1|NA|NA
CASSMRNTEAFF
TGTGCCAGTAGTATGAGGAACACTGAAGCTTTCTTT
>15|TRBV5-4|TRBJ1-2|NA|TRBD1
CASSKTGDSMFGYTF
TGTGCCAGCAGCAAGACAGGGGACTCTATGTTTGGCTACACCTTC
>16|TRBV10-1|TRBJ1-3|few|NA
CASSEEGITSGNTIYF
TGCGCCAGCAGTGAGGAGGGGATAACCTCTGGAAACACCATATATTTT
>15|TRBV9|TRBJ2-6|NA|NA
CASSPVASGANVLTF
TGTGCCAGCAGCCCGGTGGCGTCTGGGGCCAACGTCCTGACTTTC
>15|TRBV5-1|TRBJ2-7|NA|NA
CASSRGGEGAHEQYF
TGCGCCAGCAGCCGAGGTGGGGAGGGGGCCCACGAGCAGTACTTC
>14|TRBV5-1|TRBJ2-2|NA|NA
CASRGAEYTGELFF
TGCGCCAGCAGGGGGGCGGAGTACACCGGGGAGCTGTTTTTT
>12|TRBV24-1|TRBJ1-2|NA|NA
CATSDLDRGYTF
TGTGCCACCAGTGATTTGGATAGAGGCTACACCTTC
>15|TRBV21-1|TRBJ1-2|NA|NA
CASSKDSRDTYGYTF
TGTGCCAGCAGCAAAGATTCGCGGGACACCTATGGCTACACCTTC
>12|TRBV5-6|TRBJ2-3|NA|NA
CASSFFTDTQYF
TGTGCCAGCAGCTTTTTCACAGATACGCAGTATTTT
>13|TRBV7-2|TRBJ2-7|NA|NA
CASSRTGLGEQYF
TGTGCCAGCAGCCGCACAGGACTCGGCGAGCAGTACTTC
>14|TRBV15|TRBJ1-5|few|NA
CATSSRREGQPQHF
TGTGCCACCAGCAGCCGCAGGGAGGGTCAGCCCCAGCATTTT
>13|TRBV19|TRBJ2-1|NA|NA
CASSSTSYNEQFF
TGTGCCAGTAGTAGTACTTCCTACAATGAGCAGTTCTTC
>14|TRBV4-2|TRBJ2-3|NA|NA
CASSQDHDTDTQYF
TGTGCCAGCAGCCAAGACCACGACACAGATACGCAGTATTTT
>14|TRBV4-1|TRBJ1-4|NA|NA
CASSQGRVREKLFF
TGCGCCAGCAGCCAAGGCAGGGTGCGTGAAAAACTGTTTTTT
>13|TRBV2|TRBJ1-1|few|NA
CASRVTGPSQAFF
TGTGCCAGCAGGGTGACAGGCCCCAGTCAAGCTTTCTTT
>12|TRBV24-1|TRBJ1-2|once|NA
CATSDGDTPTYF
TGTGCCACCAGCGACGGGGACACACCGACATACTTC
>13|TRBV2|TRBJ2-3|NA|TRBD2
CASNLAGLDTQYF
TGTGCCAGCAACTTAGCGGGGCTGGATACGCAGTATTTT
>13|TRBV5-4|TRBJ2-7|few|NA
CASSLGTGDVEYF
TGTGCCAGCAGCTTGGGAACCGGAGATGTGGAGTACTTC
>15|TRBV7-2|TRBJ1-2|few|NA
CASSLERIGFYGYTF
TGTGCCAGCAGCTTAGAAAGGATAGGGTTCTATGGCTACACCTTC
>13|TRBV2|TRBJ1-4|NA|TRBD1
CASSQGAEEKLFF
TGTGCCAGCAGTCAGGGGGCCGAAGAAAAACTGTTTTTT
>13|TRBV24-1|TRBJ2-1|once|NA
CATSDSSIFVQFF
TGTGCCACCAGTGATTCAAGTATATTTGTGCAGTTCTTC
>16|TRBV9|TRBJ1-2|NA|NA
CASSPTVGGAGNGYTF
TGTGCCAGCAGCCCAACTGTGGGGGGGGCTGGGAATGGCTACACCTTC
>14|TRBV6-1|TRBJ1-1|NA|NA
CASSEQVNHSEAFF
TGTGCCAGCAGTGAACAAGTAAACCATTCTGAAGCTTTCTTT
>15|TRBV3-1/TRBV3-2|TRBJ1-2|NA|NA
CASSFRRGDPYGYTF
TGTGCCAGCAGCTTCCGTAGGGGGGACCCCTATGGCTACACCTTC
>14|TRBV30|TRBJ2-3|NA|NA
CAWSLGLSTDTQYF
TGTGCCTGGAGTTTGGGGCTCAGCACAGATACGCAGTATTTT
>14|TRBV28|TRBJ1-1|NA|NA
CASSLGGINTEAFF
TGTGCCAGCAGCCTAGGGGGGATAAACACTGAAGCTTTCTTT
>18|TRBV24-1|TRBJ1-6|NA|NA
CATLTGTPVPDHNSPLHF
TGTGCCACCTTGACCGGGACCCCGGTGCCCGACCATAATTCACCCCTCCACTTT
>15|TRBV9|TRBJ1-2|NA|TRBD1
CASSAGTGDNYGYTF
TGTGCCAGCAGCGCCGGGACAGGGGATAACTATGGCTACACCTTC
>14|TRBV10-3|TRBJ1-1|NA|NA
CASRDGKRNTEAFF
TGTGCCAGCCGGGACGGAAAGAGGAACACTGAAGCTTTCTTT
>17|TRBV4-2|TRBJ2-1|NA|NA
CASSPKSGLSSYNEQFF
TGTGCCAGCAGCCCAAAGTCGGGACTCAGCTCCTACAATGAGCAGTTCTTC
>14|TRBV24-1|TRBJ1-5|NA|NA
CATSDVGRNQPQHF
TGTGCCACCAGTGACGTGGGCCGGAATCAGCCCCAGCATTTT
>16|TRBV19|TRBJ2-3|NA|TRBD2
CASSIGLAGVTDTQYF
TGTGCCAGTAGTATTGGCCTAGCGGGAGTCACAGATACGCAGTATTTT
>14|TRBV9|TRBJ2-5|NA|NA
CASSVVGGQETQYF
TGTGCCAGCAGCGTAGTCGGGGGCCAAGAGACCCAGTACTTC
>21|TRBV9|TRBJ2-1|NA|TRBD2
CASSLDEGTSGRASFFDEQFF
TGTGCCAGCAGCCTAGACGAAGGGACTAGCGGGAGGGCCTCGTTTTTTGACGAGCAGTTCTTC
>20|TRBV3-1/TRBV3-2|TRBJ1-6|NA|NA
CASSLRFAGREGSYNSPLHF
TGTGCCAGCAGCCTGCGGTTTGCCGGGCGCGAGGGCTCCTATAATTCACCCCTCCACTTT
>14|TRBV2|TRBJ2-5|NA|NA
CASSADSGSETQYF
TGTGCCAGCAGTGCTGATTCCGGGTCGGAGACCCAGTACTTC
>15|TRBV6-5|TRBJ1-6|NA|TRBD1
CASSYSRQGSLPLHF
TGTGCCAGCAGTTACTCACGACAGGGGTCCCTTCCCCTCCACTTT
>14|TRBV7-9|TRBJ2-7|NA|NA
CASSLLEGSYEQYF
TGTGCCAGCAGCCTCCTAGAGGGGTCCTACGAGCAGTACTTC
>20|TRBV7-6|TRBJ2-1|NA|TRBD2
CASSSTGTSGTLSSYNEQFF
TGTGCCAGCAGCTCAACCGGGACTAGCGGGACCCTAAGCTCCTACAATGAGCAGTTCTTC
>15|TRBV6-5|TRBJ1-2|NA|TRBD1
CASTPNLQGDYGYTF
TGTGCCAGCACCCCAAACCTACAGGGGGACTATGGCTACACCTTC
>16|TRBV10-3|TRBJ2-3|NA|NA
CAISERDGASPDTQYF
TGTGCCATCAGTGAGCGGGACGGCGCGAGCCCAGATACGCAGTATTTT
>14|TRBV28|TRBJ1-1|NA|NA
CASSSMDGLYEAFF
TGTGCCAGCAGTTCAATGGACGGGCTCTATGAAGCTTTCTTT
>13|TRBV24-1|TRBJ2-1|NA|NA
CATSDLKLREQFF
TGTGCCACCAGTGATTTGAAGCTTCGTGAGCAGTTCTTC
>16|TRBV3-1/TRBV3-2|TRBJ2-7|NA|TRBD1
CASSQDLGQGNYEQYF
TGTGCCAGCAGCCAAGACTTGGGACAGGGGAACTACGAGCAGTACTTC
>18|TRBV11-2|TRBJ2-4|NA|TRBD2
CASSRRTSGGVAKNIQYF
TGTGCCAGCAGCCGAAGGACTAGCGGGGGGGTAGCCAAAAACATTCAGTACTTC